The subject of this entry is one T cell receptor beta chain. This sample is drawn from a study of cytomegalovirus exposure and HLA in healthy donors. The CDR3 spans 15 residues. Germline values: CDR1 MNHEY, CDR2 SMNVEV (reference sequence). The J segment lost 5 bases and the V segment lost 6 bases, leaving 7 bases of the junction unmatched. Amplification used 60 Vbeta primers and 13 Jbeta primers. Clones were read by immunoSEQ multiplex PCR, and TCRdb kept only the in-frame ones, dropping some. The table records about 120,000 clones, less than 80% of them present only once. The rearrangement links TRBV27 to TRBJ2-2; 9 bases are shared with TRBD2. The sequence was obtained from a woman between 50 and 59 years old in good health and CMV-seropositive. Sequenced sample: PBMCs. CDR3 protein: CASRAGGIWTGELFF. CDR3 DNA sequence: TGTGCCAGCAGGGCGGGGGGGATCTGGACCGGGGAGCTGTTTTTT.